This T cell receptor beta chain was retrieved from a study of control samples from healthy donors and cancer patients. TCRdb keeps only in-frame clones here, not all; method: immunoSEQ multiplex PCR. The sample consists of 65,000 to 80,000 clones, about 90% of them appearing once. The CDR3 extends over 18 amino acids. The V segment lost 3 bases and the J segment 4 bases; nucleotides outside the gene matches: 11. Germline V CDR1 and CDR2: KGHDR, SFDVKD. What was sequenced was PBMCs. This clonotype originated in a woman aged 55-75 years with head and neck cancer. V and J are TRBV24-1 and TRBJ2-1; 10 bases are a match to TRBD2. The CDR3 is CATSDKRVASGSYNEQFF. The CDR3 DNA follows: TGTGCCACCAGTGATAAGAGGGTGGCTAGCGGGAGTTACAATGAGCAGTTCTTC.